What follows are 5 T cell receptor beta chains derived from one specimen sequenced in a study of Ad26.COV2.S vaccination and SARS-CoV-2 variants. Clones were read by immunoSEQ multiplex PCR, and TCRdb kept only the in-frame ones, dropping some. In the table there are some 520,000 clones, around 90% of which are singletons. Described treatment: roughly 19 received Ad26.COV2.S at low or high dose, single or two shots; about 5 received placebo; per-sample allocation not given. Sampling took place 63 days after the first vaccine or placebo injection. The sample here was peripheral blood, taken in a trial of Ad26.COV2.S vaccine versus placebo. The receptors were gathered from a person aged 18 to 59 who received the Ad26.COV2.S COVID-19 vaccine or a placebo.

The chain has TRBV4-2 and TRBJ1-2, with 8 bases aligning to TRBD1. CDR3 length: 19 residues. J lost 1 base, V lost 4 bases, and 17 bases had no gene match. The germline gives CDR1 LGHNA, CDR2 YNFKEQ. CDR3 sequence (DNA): TGTGCCAGCAGCCCAAGAGTCAGCAGGGGGCTAGAGCTTAACTATGGCTACACCTTC. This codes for CASSPRVSRGLELNYGYTF.

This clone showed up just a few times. The CDR3 here is CASSSHRVLSLFF. As DNA, the CDR3 is TGTGCCAGCAGCTCGCACAGGGTTTTAAGCCTGTTCTTC. The rearrangement joins TRBV7-3 to TRBJ2-1; possibly TRBD1 for D (6 bases). Trimming left V 4 bases short and J 15 bases short, with 19 bases between. The CDR3 runs 13 residues. The germline gives CDR1 SGHTA, CDR2 FQGTGA.

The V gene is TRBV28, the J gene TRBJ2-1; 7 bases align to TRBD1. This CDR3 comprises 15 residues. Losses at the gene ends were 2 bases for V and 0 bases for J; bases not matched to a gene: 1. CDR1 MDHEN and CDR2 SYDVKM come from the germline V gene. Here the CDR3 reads CASSLGQASYNEQFF. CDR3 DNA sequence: TGTGCCAGCAGTTTAGGACAGGCCTCCTACAATGAGCAGTTCTTC.

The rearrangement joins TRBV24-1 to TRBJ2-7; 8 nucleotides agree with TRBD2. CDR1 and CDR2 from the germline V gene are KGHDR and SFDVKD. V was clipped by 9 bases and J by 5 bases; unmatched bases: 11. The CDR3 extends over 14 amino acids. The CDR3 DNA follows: TGTGCCACCTCTGAGAGCGGGAGTCTCGACGAGCAGTACTTC. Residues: CATSESGSLDEQYF.

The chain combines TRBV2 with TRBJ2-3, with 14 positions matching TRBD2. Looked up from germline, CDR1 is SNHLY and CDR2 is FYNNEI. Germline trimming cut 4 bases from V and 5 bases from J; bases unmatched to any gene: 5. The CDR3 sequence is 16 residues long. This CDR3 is CASSVTSGRAIDTQYF. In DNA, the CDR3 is TGTGCCAGCAGTGTGACTAGCGGGAGGGCCATAGATACGCAGTATTTT.